These 30 T cell receptor beta chains came from one sample sequenced in a study of blood T cell repertoires in COVID-19. The repertoire was sequenced with immunoSEQ multiplex PCR; TCRdb's copy has only in-frame clones and lacks some. This table has about 150,000 clones, roughly nine tenths appearing once. The sequenced material came from peripheral blood. The receptors shown here come from a human donor in a cohort sampled during active COVID-19.

This chain links TRBV7-9 with TRBJ1-6, with 9 bases fitting TRBD1. This CDR3 is built from 16 residues. Unmatched junction bases numbered 1, after V lost 1 base and J lost 3 bases. Germline V gene data show CDR1 as SEHNR and CDR2 as FQNEAQ (reference sequence). The chain's CDR3 is CASSLGDRVYNSPLHF. The DNA of the CDR3 is TGTGCCAGCAGCTTAGGGGACAGGGTCTATAATTCACCCCTCCACTTT.

The chain carries TRBV4-3 and TRBJ1-2, with D perhaps matching TRBD1 (6 bases). The V and J ends lost 1 base and 0 bases respectively, with 12 bases between them. From germline, CDR1 is LGHNA and CDR2 YSLEER. The CDR3 totals 16 residues. In nucleotides, the CDR3 is TGCGCCAGCAGCCAAGTCGGCAGGGGACCTAACTATGGCTACACCTTC. The encoded protein is CASSQVGRGPNYGYTF.

This sequence joins TRBV28 and TRBJ2-1, with 8 nucleotides matching TRBD2. The CDR3 is made up of 15 amino acids. The V segment lost 3 bases and the J segment 9 bases; nucleotides outside the gene matches: 10. The germline gives CDR1 MDHEN, CDR2 SYDVKM. Here the CDR3 reads CASSLLRGAAGEQFF. The CDR3 bases are TGTGCCAGCAGTTTGTTGCGGGGGGCCGCAGGTGAGCAGTTCTTC. Complete variable domain (other parts from reference TRBV28 and TRBJ2-1): DVKVTQSSRYLVKRTGEKVFLECVQDMDHENMFWYRQDPGLGLRLIYFSYDVKMKEKGDIPEGYSVSREKKERFSLILESASTNQTSMYLCASSLLRGAAGEQFFGPGTRLTVL.

This clone was seen more than once but under ten times. The genes are TRBV27 and TRBJ1-2; weak D call: TRBD1 (6 bases). Trimming took 6 bases from V and 9 from J, leaving 17 bases between them. The CDR3 totals 13 residues. From germline, CDR1 is MNHEY and CDR2 SMNVEV (reference sequence). The CDR3 DNA reads as TGTGCCAGCAGCACACAGGGAAGAGGAAGCTACACCTTC. The encoded protein is CASSTQGRGSYTF.

The genes are TRBV4-3 and TRBJ2-5; the D gene is possibly TRBD2 (6 bases). V was trimmed by 4 bases and J by 5 bases, leaving 17 bases between them. Germline loops: CDR1 LGHNA, CDR2 YSLEER. This CDR3 region has 15 residues. CDR3 DNA sequence: TGCGCCAGCAGCCGGGGACCACCGGGGGTGGAGACCCAGTACTTC. Its protein is CASSRGPPGVETQYF.

The table lists this clone with a few counts. The chain links TRBV7-9 to TRBJ1-5, with 8 bases lining up with TRBD1. Germline V gives CDR1 SEHNR, CDR2 FQNEAQ (reference sequence). The CDR3 extends over 14 amino acids. Trimming removed 3 bases from V and 2 bases from J; junction bases left unmatched: 0. This CDR3 reads CASSLTGGNQPQHF. The CDR3 DNA reads as TGTGCCAGCAGCTTGACAGGGGGCAATCAGCCCCAGCATTTT.

The J gene is TRBJ2-5, the V gene TRBV3-1 (or the pseudogene TRBV3-2); 7 bases are a match to TRBD1. CDR1 is LGHDT and CDR2 is YNNKEL in the germline V gene (reference sequence). V gave up 2 bases and J gave up 1 base; unmatched junction bases: 1. CDR3 length: 14 residues. The CDR3 nucleotides are TGTGCCAGCAGCCAATCAGGGGGCCAAGAGACCCAGTACTTC. Its protein is CASSQSGGQETQYF.

V gene TRBV7-6 combines with J gene TRBJ1-5, with D perhaps matching TRBD1 (6 bases). With 5 bases removed from V and 4 bases from J, the gap between germline ends came to 15 bases. The CDR3 is 15 amino acids. Germline values: CDR1 SGHVS, CDR2 FNYEAQ. The CDR3 here is CASSRSGGLNQPQHF. CDR3 bases: TGTGCCAGCAGCCGGAGCGGGGGCCTAAATCAGCCCCAGCATTTT.

V gene TRBV7-8 combines with J gene TRBJ1-5, with 7 nucleotides matching TRBD1. V lost 5 bases and J lost 0; bases outside the gene matches: 7. The V gene's germline CDR1 is SGHVS and CDR2 FQNEAQ. This CDR3 is 16 amino acids long. CDR3 nucleotides: TGTGCCAGCAGCCCAAGACAGGGCTTTAGCAATCAGCCCCAGCATTTT. Protein product: CASSPRQGFSNQPQHF. The full variable domain, its missing parts supplied by reference TRBV7-8 and TRBJ1-5, is GAGVSQSPRYKVAKRGQDVALRCDPISGHVSLFWYQQALGQGPEFLTYFQNEAQLDKSGLPSDRFFAERPEGSVSTLKIQRTQQEDSAVYLCASSPRQGFSNQPQHFGDGTRLSIL.

This chain uses TRBV4-3 with TRBJ2-3; the D is unclear. V was trimmed by 0 bases and J by 6 bases, leaving 10 bases between them. This CDR3 is 14 amino acids long. Germline values: CDR1 LGHNA, CDR2 YSLEER. The CDR3 bases are TGCGCCAGCAGCCAAGATCTTGTCGGGGATACGCAGTATTTT. Its translation: CASSQDLVGDTQYF.

V is TRBV3-1 (or the pseudogene TRBV3-2) and J is TRBJ1-2; 8 bases agree with TRBD1. This CDR3 has 15 residues. CDR1 and CDR2 (germline): LGHDT, YNNKEL (reference sequence). V lost 4 bases to trimming and J lost 2 bases; unmatched junction nucleotides: 6. CDR3 residues: CASSPGQGVNYGYTF. The CDR3 coding sequence is TGTGCCAGCAGCCCAGGACAGGGAGTCAACTATGGCTACACCTTC.

The chain joins TRBV5-1 to TRBJ2-7; D uncertain. CDR3 length: 14 amino acids. Germline V CDR1 and CDR2: SGHRS, YFSETQ. V was shortened by 4 bases and J by 7 bases, with 18 bases between the two germline ends. CDR3 in amino acids: CASSNWAPKSEQYF. The DNA for the CDR3 is TGCGCCAGCAGCAATTGGGCTCCGAAGTCAGAGCAGTACTTC.

The J gene is TRBJ1-6, the V gene TRBV13; 9 positions match TRBD1. V dropped 7 bases and J dropped 0; count of bases not matched to a gene: 7. This CDR3 spans 17 amino acids. CDR1 is PRHDT and CDR2 is FYEKMQ in the germline V gene (reference sequence). The CDR3 spells CASTTGTGSSYNSPLHF. For the CDR3, the DNA is TGTGCCAGCACTACCGGGACAGGGAGCTCCTATAATTCACCCCTCCACTTT.

As DNA, the CDR3 is TGTGCCAGCAGCCAAATCCTAGGGGCTGAAGCTTTCTTT. Its protein is CASSQILGAEAFF. The chain combines TRBV4-2 with TRBJ1-1; TRBD1 is a possible D gene (5 bases). V dropped 2 bases and J dropped 6 bases, with 10 bases sitting between them. CDR1 LGHNA and CDR2 YNFKEQ come from the germline V gene. The CDR3 has 13 residues.

The V and J genes are TRBV13 and TRBJ2-3; no definite D call. The V gene lost 1 base and the J gene lost 6 bases, with 8 bases spanning the gap. Germline values: CDR1 PRHDT, CDR2 FYEKMQ (reference sequence). This CDR3 is built from 13 residues. The CDR3 loop is CASSLAREDTQYF. The DNA for the CDR3 is TGTGCCAGCAGCTTAGCACGCGAGGATACGCAGTATTTT.

In its sample, this clone was seen once. The chain recombines TRBV29-1 with TRBJ2-7; 12 bases align to TRBD2. The CDR3 is 13 amino acids. Germline CDR1 and CDR2: SQVTM and ANQGSEA. J lost 2 bases, V lost 7 bases, and 3 bases had no gene match. CDR3 bases: TGCAGCGCCCGACTAGCGGGGGCCTACGAGCAGTACTTC. It specifies CSARLAGAYEQYF.

The rearrangement links TRBV6-5 to TRBJ2-7, with 7 bases identical to TRBD1. V was pared by 2 bases and J by 0 bases, with 4 bases of the junction left unmatched. This CDR3 has 15 residues. The germline V gene has CDR1 MNHEY and CDR2 SVGAGI. CDR3 in DNA: TGTGCCAGCAGTTACGGGGACAGTAGCTCCTACGAGCAGTACTTC. Its protein is CASSYGDSSSYEQYF.

This chain joins TRBV5-1 and TRBJ2-7, with D perhaps matching TRBD1 (6 bases). The CDR3 has 14 amino acids. V shed 4 bases and J shed 6 bases, with 17 bases lying between them. Per the germline V gene, CDR1 is SGHRS and CDR2 is YFSETQ. CDR3 region: CASSHGAGEGEQYF. CDR3 bases: TGCGCCAGCAGCCACGGGGCAGGGGAAGGCGAGCAGTACTTC.

V is TRBV27 and J is TRBJ2-2; TRBD2 is a possible D gene (6 bases). The CDR3 is 14 residues long. V was cut by 5 bases and J by 1 base, with 8 bases left in between. Germline V gene sequence: CDR1 MNHEY, CDR2 SMNVEV (reference sequence). The CDR3 loop is CASSLGLNTGELFF. Written as DNA, the CDR3 is TGTGCCAGCAGTCTGGGACTGAACACCGGGGAGCTGTTTTTT.

J is TRBJ2-7 and V is TRBV9; 7 bases line up with TRBD1. Trimming took 5 bases from V and 2 from J; bases not matched to a gene: 16. The CDR3 covers 17 residues. CDR1 is SGDLS, CDR2 YYNGEE, per germline. The CDR3 DNA is TGTGCCAGCAGGGATGGGGACAGACCCCTTAATACCTACGAGCAGTACTTC. Translated, it gives CASRDGDRPLNTYEQYF.

The chain carries TRBV13 and TRBJ1-2; D call uncertain. This CDR3 has 14 amino acids. V lost 3 bases to trimming and J lost 7 bases, with 15 bases between them. From germline, CDR1 is PRHDT and CDR2 FYEKMQ (reference sequence). The chain's CDR3 is CASSFLYLPGGYTF. In DNA, the CDR3 is TGTGCCAGCAGCTTTTTGTACTTACCTGGTGGCTACACCTTC.

This clone was recorded only once. This chain connects TRBV5-1 to TRBJ2-1; 11 positions match TRBD2. J was trimmed by 0 bases and V by 3 bases; bases with no gene match: 8. CDR3 length equals 18 residues. Germline V gene data show CDR1 as SGHRS and CDR2 as YFSETQ. The CDR3 protein is CASSSASGGSSSYNEQFF. CDR3 sequence (DNA): TGCGCCAGCAGCTCCGCTAGCGGGGGGTCGAGCTCCTACAATGAGCAGTTCTTC.

This clone showed up just once. CDR3 coding DNA: TGTGCCAGCAGGACAGGGAGCCCCTACGAGCAGTACTTC. Its protein product is CASRTGSPYEQYF. The J gene is TRBJ2-7, the V gene TRBV6-5; TRBD1 agrees at 7 bases. CDR1 MNHEY and CDR2 SVGAGI come from the germline V gene. V shed 6 bases, J shed 2 bases, and the junction held 4 bases outside the gene matches. This CDR3 has 13 residues.

The gene calls are TRBV7-2 and TRBJ2-1; 7 nucleotides match TRBD2. The junction had 9 bases not matched to a gene; V was cut back by 6 bases and J by 4 bases. The CDR3 is 15 amino acids. Germline loops: CDR1 SGHTA, CDR2 FQGNSA. This CDR3 is CASSSAGGGYNEQFF. The CDR3 DNA is TGTGCCAGCAGTTCGGCTGGCGGGGGATACAATGAGCAGTTCTTC.

This clone was seen a few times. The rearrangement links TRBV21-1 to TRBJ2-2; the table's TRBD2 call for D was not verified on the DNA. TRBV21-1 is assigned pseudogene status. CDR3 length equals 18 residues. CDR3 sequence (DNA): TGTGCCAGCAGCTCGCTTTGCCTGGGACTAGCTGGGGCCGGGGAGCTGTTTTTT. Translating it yields CASSSLCLGLAGAGELFF.

This sequence joins TRBV6-5 and TRBJ1-2, with D hard to call. Trimming left V 0 bases short and J 4 bases short, with 9 bases between. CDR3 length: 14 amino acids. Germline loops: CDR1 MNHEY, CDR2 SVGAGI. This chain's CDR3 is CASSYSTQAYGYTF. Here the CDR3 DNA reads TGTGCCAGCAGTTACTCGACCCAGGCCTATGGCTACACCTTC.

This clone was seen just once. V usage is TRBV6-1 and J usage is TRBJ2-7, with D possibly being TRBD2 (6 bases). This CDR3 contains 14 residues. Germline lookup yields CDR1 MNHNS and CDR2 SASEGT. The ends were cut back, 0 bases at V and 3 bases at J, with 9 bases in the middle. CDR3 loop: CASSEAFGGYEQYF. In DNA, the CDR3 is TGTGCCAGCAGTGAAGCATTCGGGGGCTACGAGCAGTACTTC.

The chain carries TRBV7-2 and TRBJ1-1; 7 nucleotides match TRBD1. Unmatched junction bases numbered 10, after V lost 5 bases and J lost 4 bases. The V gene's germline CDR1 is SGHTA and CDR2 FQGNSA. The CDR3 spans 15 residues. The chain's CDR3 is CASSARQGSGTEAFF. The CDR3 DNA follows: TGTGCCAGCAGCGCGCGACAGGGTTCGGGCACTGAAGCTTTCTTT.

This rearrangement joins TRBV7-8 to TRBJ2-5; TRBD2 aligns across 8 bases. This CDR3 region has 13 residues. Trimming removed 8 bases from V and 5 bases from J; junction bases left unmatched: 7. CDR1 and CDR2 from the germline V gene are SGHVS and FQNEAQ. CDR3 nucleotide sequence: TGTGCCAGCGGGGTAGCGGGGTCGGAGACCCAGTACTTC. Translating it yields CASGVAGSETQYF. The full variable domain, in which reference TRBV7-8 and TRBJ2-5 provide the parts outside the CDR3, is GAGVSQSPRYKVAKRGQDVALRCDPISGHVSLFWYQQALGQGPEFLTYFQNEAQLDKSGLPSDRFFAERPEGSVSTLKIQRTQQEDSAVYLCASGVAGSETQYFGPGTRLLVL.

This clone was detected only once. The rearrangement uses TRBV2 and TRBJ1-1; no clear D gene. The CDR3 sequence is 13 residues long. V gave up 6 bases and J gave up 1 base, with 9 bases separating them. Germline CDR1 is SNHLY and CDR2 is FYNNEI. The CDR3 reads CASSPGRNTEAFF. The DNA for the CDR3 is TGTGCCAGCAGCCCCGGTCGGAACACTGAAGCTTTCTTT.